This T cell receptor (beta chain) was sequenced in a study of blood T cell repertoires in COVID-19. Generated by immunoSEQ multiplex PCR, the TCRdb table keeps only in-frame clones and is missing some. This sample carries over 65,000 clones, 70% to 90% of them seen once, and the ten largest clones take roughly 12%. From germline, CDR1 is SGHRS and CDR2 YFSETQ. The CDR3 is 17 residues long. After removal of 4 bases from V and 0 bases from J, the junction contained 13 bases not matched to a gene. The sequence came from a human donor in a cohort sampled during active COVID-19. Sequenced material: peripheral blood. V usage is TRBV5-1 and J usage is TRBJ2-7; the match to TRBD1 covers 7 bases. CDR3 region: CASSRDPGQSPSYEQYF. As DNA, the CDR3 is TGCGCCAGCAGCCGGGACCCGGGACAGTCTCCCTCCTACGAGCAGTACTTC.